One and the same sample provided the 28 T cell receptor beta chains below, sequenced in a study of cytomegalovirus exposure and HLA in healthy donors. PCR involved 60 Vbeta and 13 Jbeta primers. The table came from immunoSEQ multiplex PCR; TCRdb's copy has only in-frame clones and leaves some out. The sample includes roughly 140,000 clones, roughly 80% of them seen just once. Sample: PBMCs. The receptors were sampled from a woman between 35 and 50 years old in good health and CMV-seropositive.

The chain recombines TRBV21-1 with TRBJ2-5; the DNA was not compared with TRBD2, the D call given in the table. The end of the DNA aligns better with TRBJ2-7, so the J call may be wrong. TRBV21-1 is a documented pseudogene. The CDR3 has 14 residues. The DNA for the CDR3 is TGTGCCAGCAACCGAGCGGGATTCTCCTACGAGCAGTACTTC. Translated, it gives CASNRAGFSYEQYF.

The genes are TRBV7-3 and TRBJ2-3, with TRBD2 matching over 8 bases. Per the germline V gene, CDR1 is SGHTA and CDR2 is FQGTGA. The trim removed 2 bases at V and 6 bases at J, leaving 4 bases unmatched. This CDR3 spans 14 amino acids. The CDR3 loop is CASSLGRGADTQYF. In DNA form, the CDR3 reads TGTGCCAGCAGCTTAGGGCGGGGGGCGGATACGCAGTATTTT.

CDR3 sequence (DNA): TGTGCCAGCAGCCAGGGAAGCGGGGAGCTGTTTTTT. Its protein product is CASSQGSGELFF. V usage is TRBV7-6 and J usage is TRBJ2-2, with D possibly being TRBD1 (5 bases). The CDR3 totals 12 residues. V dropped 5 bases and J dropped 7 bases, with 8 bases sitting between them. Germline lookup yields CDR1 SGHVS and CDR2 FNYEAQ.

This chain uses TRBV25-1 with TRBJ1-6; D not resolved. Germline V gives CDR1 MGHDK, CDR2 SYGVNS. V dropped 2 bases and J dropped 9 bases, with 8 bases sitting between them. This CDR3 has 13 residues. Written as DNA, the CDR3 is TGTGCCAGCAGTGAAGCAGGTTTTTCACCCCTCCACTTT. Its translation: CASSEAGFSPLHF.

The genes are TRBV9 and TRBJ1-1, with 11 positions matching TRBD1. The V and J ends lost 0 bases and 5 bases, in that order; junction bases with no gene match: 6. The CDR3 consists of 16 residues. Germline V gene sequence: CDR1 SGDLS, CDR2 YYNGEE. This CDR3 reads CASSVGGGTGGTEAFF. CDR3 bases: TGTGCCAGCAGCGTAGGTGGGGGGACAGGGGGAACTGAAGCTTTCTTT.

The chain links TRBV5-1 to TRBJ2-3; TRBD2 agrees at 11 bases. V dropped 5 bases and J dropped 1; count of bases not matched to a gene: 3. Germline V gene data show CDR1 as SGHRS and CDR2 as YFSETQ. CDR3 size: 15 residues. The CDR3 sequence is CASRLAGGGTDTQYF. The CDR3 DNA is TGCGCCAGCAGGCTAGCGGGGGGCGGCACAGATACGCAGTATTTT.

V and J are TRBV27 and TRBJ2-1; D perhaps matches TRBD1 (5 bases). CDR1 MNHEY and CDR2 SMNVEV come from the germline V gene (reference sequence). The CDR3 is made up of 14 amino acids. Trimming cost V 5 bases and J 10 bases, with 18 bases left between them. The CDR3 DNA reads as TGTGCCAGCAGTCCCTCCAACAGGATCTGGGAGCAGTTCTTC. Its protein product is CASSPSNRIWEQFF.

This chain's CDR3 is CASSLEPQGRELFF. The CDR3 nucleotides are TGCGCCAGCAGCTTGGAACCGCAGGGGCGGGAGCTGTTTTTT. The V and J genes are TRBV5-1 and TRBJ2-2; possible D gene TRBD1, 6 bases. Germline CDR1 reads SGHRS; CDR2 reads YFSETQ. The CDR3 is 14 amino acids. With 0 bases removed from V and 9 bases from J, the gap between germline ends came to 12 bases.

The gene calls are TRBV7-9 and TRBJ2-7; D gene uncertain. Germline values: CDR1 SEHNR, CDR2 FQNEAQ (reference sequence). The V and J ends lost 5 bases and 7 bases respectively, with 18 bases between them. This CDR3 has 14 residues. The CDR3 is CASSHQSYDLEQYF. The CDR3 DNA follows: TGTGCCAGCAGCCATCAATCTTACGACTTAGAGCAGTACTTC.

The chain has TRBV5-1 and TRBJ2-2; 10 nucleotides agree with TRBD2. This CDR3 comprises 15 residues. With V trimmed by 3 bases and J by 3 bases, 2 bases remained unmatched. The germline V gene has CDR1 SGHRS and CDR2 YFSETQ. In DNA form, the CDR3 reads TGCGCCAGCAGCTCCCTAGCGGGAGACACCGGGGAGCTGTTTTTT. Encoded protein: CASSSLAGDTGELFF.

The V call is TRBV6-1, the J call TRBJ1-1; the match to TRBD1 covers 8 bases. This CDR3 comprises 13 residues. Per germline, CDR1 MNHNS and CDR2 SASEGT. V trimming: 6 bases; J trimming: 4 bases; junction bases outside the gene matches: 4. The CDR3 reads CASRRGTGTEAFF. CDR3 bases: TGTGCCAGCAGGCGCGGGACAGGCACTGAAGCTTTCTTT.

As for this clone: This same CDR3 is encoded by further DNA sequences in the sample. J is TRBJ1-5 and V is TRBV19; 8 nucleotides match TRBD1. The V segment lost 3 bases and the J segment 3 bases; nucleotides outside the gene matches: 4. In germline, CDR1 is LNHDA, CDR2 SQIVND (reference sequence). The CDR3 spans 15 residues. CDR3 in DNA: TGTGCCAGTAGTATTAACAGGGGGTCCAATCAGCCCCAGCATTTT. Its translation: CASSINRGSNQPQHF.

The chain combines TRBV6-5 with TRBJ1-1; 8 bases are a match to TRBD1. J gave up 5 bases and V 4 bases, and 6 bases lay outside the gene matches. The germline V gene has CDR1 MNHEY and CDR2 SVGAGI. The CDR3 extends over 14 amino acids. CDR3 protein: CASSSGQARTEAFF. In DNA, the CDR3 is TGTGCCAGCAGTTCGGGACAGGCCCGGACTGAAGCTTTCTTT.

Only a few counts were recorded for this clone. This sequence joins TRBV7-2 and TRBJ2-5; possible D gene TRBD2, 7 bases. Germline V CDR1 and CDR2: SGHTA, FQGNSA. V was pared by 2 bases and J by 11 bases, with 21 bases between. This CDR3 spans 15 amino acids. CDR3 amino acids: CASSLNAGASQEQYF. The CDR3, as DNA: TGTGCCAGCAGCTTAAACGCGGGGGCCTCTCAAGAGCAGTACTTC.

J is TRBJ2-4 and V is TRBV29-1, with TRBD2 as a possible D gene (6 bases). CDR1 and CDR2 (germline): SQVTM, ANQGSEA. CDR3 size: 15 residues. V was pared by 5 bases and J by 2 bases, with 16 bases between. Here the CDR3 DNA reads TGCAGCGTTTCCTTGGTTCGGGGGTCCAAAAACATTCAGTACTTC. It yields the protein CSVSLVRGSKNIQYF.

This CDR3 reads CASSDTGTGVNEQFF. Written as DNA, the CDR3 is TGTGCCAGTAGTGACACCGGGACAGGGGTCAATGAGCAGTTCTTC. The chain combines TRBV19 with TRBJ2-1, with 10 bases matching TRBD1. The CDR3 extends over 15 amino acids. J lost 6 bases, V lost 5 bases, and 7 bases had no gene match. CDR1 and CDR2 from the germline V gene are LNHDA and SQIVND (reference sequence).

This chain uses TRBV7-8 with TRBJ2-7; D possibly corresponds to TRBD1 (6 bases). This CDR3 comprises 16 residues. Germline assignment: CDR1 SGHVS and CDR2 FQNEAQ. Trimming took off 4 bases at V and 6 bases at J, with 22 bases between the two ends. CDR3 region: CASSSDQQGLNPEQYF. The CDR3 nucleotides are TGTGCCAGCAGCTCAGACCAACAGGGCCTAAATCCCGAGCAGTACTTC.

The rearrangement joins TRBV10-3 to TRBJ2-7; TRBD2 matches 9 bases. Germline V gene lookup returns CDR1 ENHRY and CDR2 SYGVKD. V shed 6 bases and J 3 bases; nucleotides not matched to a gene: 6. The CDR3 sequence is 14 residues long. The CDR3 spells CAIRDSGSDYEQYF. The CDR3, as DNA: TGTGCCATCAGAGATAGCGGGAGTGACTACGAGCAGTACTTC.

The gene calls are TRBV4-3 and TRBJ2-3, with D possibly TRBD2 on 6 matching bases. Germline V CDR1 and CDR2: LGHNA, YSLEER. The CDR3 length is 16 residues. V lost 1 base and J lost 6, with 17 bases in between. The DNA for the CDR3 is TGCGCCAGCAGCCAAGGGACTATAACCCACCTGGATACGCAGTATTTT. Translated, it gives CASSQGTITHLDTQYF.

This clone appeared a few times. The V gene is TRBV9, the J gene TRBJ1-1; 10 positions agree with TRBD1. The CDR3 spans 15 residues. Germline assignment: CDR1 SGDLS and CDR2 YYNGEE. The junction had 3 bases not matched to a gene; V was cut back by 0 bases and J by 4 bases. DNA of the CDR3: TGTGCCAGCAGCGTAGCTGGGACAGGGGTCACTGAAGCTTTCTTT. Amino acids: CASSVAGTGVTEAFF. Together with reference TRBV9 and TRBJ1-1, the CDR3 gives the full variable domain: DSGVTQTPKHLITATGQRVTLRCSPRSGDLSVYWYQQSLDQGLQFLIQYYNGEERAKGNILERFSAQQFPDLHSELNLSSLELGDSALYFCASSVAGTGVTEAFFGQGTRLTVV.

The CDR3 sequence: CASRPEETQYF. The CDR3 DNA reads as TGTGCCAGCAGGCCGGAAGAGACCCAGTACTTC. The V gene is TRBV2, the J gene TRBJ2-5; D ambiguous. V was clipped by 6 bases and J by 3 bases, with 5 bases between them. The germline V gene encodes CDR1 SNHLY and CDR2 FYNNEI. The CDR3 contains 11 residues.

The chain recombines TRBV6-5 with TRBJ2-1, with a possible D match to TRBD1 (6 bases). CDR1 is MNHEY and CDR2 is SVGAGI in the germline V gene. The CDR3 is 15 residues long. V dropped 8 bases and J dropped 1 base, with 15 bases sitting between them. CDR3 bases: TGTGCCAGCGCGAAGGACAGCGGTTCCTACAATGAGCAGTTCTTC. Its protein product is CASAKDSGSYNEQFF.

The rearrangement uses TRBV29-1 and TRBJ1-5; TRBD1 might be the D (6 bases). Per germline, CDR1 SQVTM and CDR2 ANQGSEA. Deletions cut 5 bases from V and 0 bases from J, with 8 bases between. The CDR3 loop spans 13 amino acids. CDR3 residues: CSVKGDSNQPQHF. The CDR3 DNA reads as TGCAGCGTTAAGGGGGATAGCAATCAGCCCCAGCATTTT.

The chain has TRBV9 and TRBJ2-7; possibly TRBD2 for D (5 bases). In germline, CDR1 is SGDLS, CDR2 YYNGEE. The CDR3 extends over 14 amino acids. V gave up 2 bases and J gave up 0 bases, with 9 bases separating them. The CDR3 loop reads CASSVGDYSYEQYF. As DNA, the CDR3 is TGTGCCAGCAGCGTGGGCGACTACTCCTACGAGCAGTACTTC.

This rearrangement joins TRBV7-2 to TRBJ2-1; D not resolved. The ends were cut back, 3 bases at V and 5 bases at J, with 14 bases in the middle. Germline V gene lookup returns CDR1 SGHTA and CDR2 FQGNSA. The CDR3 runs 15 residues. DNA for the CDR3: TGTGCCAGCAGCTTTCCCCTTTCTCGGGACAATGAGCAGTTCTTC. Translating it yields CASSFPLSRDNEQFF.

The rearrangement joins TRBV28 to TRBJ1-5; maybe TRBD1 (6 bases). There are 15 residues in the CDR3. Germline assignment: CDR1 MDHEN and CDR2 SYDVKM. Trimming cost V 5 bases and J 3 bases, with 14 bases left between them. This CDR3 reads CASSLRDNPNQPQHF. Here the CDR3 DNA reads TGTGCCAGCAGTCTCCGGGACAACCCCAATCAGCCCCAGCATTTT. The variable domain in full, with the rest retrieved from reference TRBV28 and TRBJ1-5, is DVKVTQSSRYLVKRTGEKVFLECVQDMDHENMFWYRQDPGLGLRLIYFSYDVKMKEKGDIPEGYSVSREKKERFSLILESASTNQTSMYLCASSLRDNPNQPQHFGDGTRLSIL.

This chain connects TRBV6-5 to TRBJ2-7; 8 bases line up with TRBD2. Trimming took 2 bases from V and 5 from J; bases not matched to a gene: 8. Germline CDR1 reads MNHEY; CDR2 reads SVGAGI. The CDR3 is made up of 15 amino acids. Here the CDR3 DNA reads TGTGCCAGCAGTTACGAGACTAGCGCGACTCACGAGCAGTACTTC. Residues: CASSYETSATHEQYF.

This clone was recorded a few times. This chain uses TRBV4-2 with TRBJ2-1, with TRBD1 matching over 7 bases. Germline V gene sequence: CDR1 LGHNA, CDR2 YNFKEQ. V trimming: 0 bases; J trimming: 7 bases; junction bases outside the gene matches: 9. The CDR3 is 16 residues long. CDR3 in DNA: TGTGCCAGCAGCCAAGAAGGGGGCTACAATTGGAATGAGCAGTTCTTC. Its translation: CASSQEGGYNWNEQFF.